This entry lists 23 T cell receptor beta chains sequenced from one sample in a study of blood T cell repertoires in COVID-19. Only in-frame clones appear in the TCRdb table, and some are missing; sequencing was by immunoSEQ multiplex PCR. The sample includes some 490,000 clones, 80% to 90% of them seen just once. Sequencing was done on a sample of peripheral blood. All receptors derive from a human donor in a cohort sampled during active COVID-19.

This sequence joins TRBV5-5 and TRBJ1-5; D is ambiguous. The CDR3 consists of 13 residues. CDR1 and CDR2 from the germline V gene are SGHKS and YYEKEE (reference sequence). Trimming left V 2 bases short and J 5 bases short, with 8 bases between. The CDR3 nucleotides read TGTGCCAGCAGCTTCGGCGGGGATCAGCCCCAGCATTTT. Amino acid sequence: CASSFGGDQPQHF.

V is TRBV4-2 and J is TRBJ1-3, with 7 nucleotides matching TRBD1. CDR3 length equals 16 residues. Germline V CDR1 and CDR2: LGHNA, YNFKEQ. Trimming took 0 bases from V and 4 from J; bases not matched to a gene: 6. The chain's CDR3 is CASSQEEGATGNTIYF. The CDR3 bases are TGTGCCAGCAGCCAAGAGGAGGGGGCTACAGGAAACACCATATATTTT.

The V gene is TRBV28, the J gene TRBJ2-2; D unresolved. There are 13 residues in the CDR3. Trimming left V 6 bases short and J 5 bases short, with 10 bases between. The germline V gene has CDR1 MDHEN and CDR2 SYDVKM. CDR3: CASSPPQTGELFF. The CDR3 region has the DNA TGTGCCAGCAGCCCCCCCCAGACCGGGGAGCTGTTTTTT.

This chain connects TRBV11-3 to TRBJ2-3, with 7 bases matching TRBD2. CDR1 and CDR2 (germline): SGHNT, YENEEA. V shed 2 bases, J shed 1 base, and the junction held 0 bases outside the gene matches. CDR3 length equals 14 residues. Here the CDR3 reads CASSLREGTDTQYF. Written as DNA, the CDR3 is TGTGCCAGCAGCTTACGGGAGGGCACAGATACGCAGTATTTT. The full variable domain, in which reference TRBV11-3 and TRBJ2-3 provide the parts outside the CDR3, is EAGVVQSPRYKIIEKKQPVAFWCNPISGHNTLYWYLQNLGQGPELLIRYENEEAVDDSQLPKDRFSAERLKGVDSTLKIQPAELGDSAVYLCASSLREGTDTQYFGPGTRLTVL.

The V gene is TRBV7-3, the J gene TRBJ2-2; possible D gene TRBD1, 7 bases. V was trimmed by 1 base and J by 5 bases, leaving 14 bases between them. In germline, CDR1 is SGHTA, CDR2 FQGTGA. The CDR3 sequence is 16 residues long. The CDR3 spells CASSLNPQGGTGELFF. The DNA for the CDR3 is TGTGCCAGCAGCTTAAATCCCCAGGGGGGTACCGGGGAGCTGTTTTTT.

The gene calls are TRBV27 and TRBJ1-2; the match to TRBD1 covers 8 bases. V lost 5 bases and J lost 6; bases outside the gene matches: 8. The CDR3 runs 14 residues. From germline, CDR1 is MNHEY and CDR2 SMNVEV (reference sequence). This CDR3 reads CASSLDRASNGYTF. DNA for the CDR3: TGTGCCAGCAGTCTGGACAGGGCTTCCAATGGCTACACCTTC.

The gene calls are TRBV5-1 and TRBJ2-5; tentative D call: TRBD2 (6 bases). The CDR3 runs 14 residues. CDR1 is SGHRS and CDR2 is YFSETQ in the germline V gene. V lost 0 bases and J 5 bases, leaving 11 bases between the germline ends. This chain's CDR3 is CASSLERREETQYF. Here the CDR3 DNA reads TGCGCCAGCAGCTTGGAGCGACGGGAGGAGACCCAGTACTTC.

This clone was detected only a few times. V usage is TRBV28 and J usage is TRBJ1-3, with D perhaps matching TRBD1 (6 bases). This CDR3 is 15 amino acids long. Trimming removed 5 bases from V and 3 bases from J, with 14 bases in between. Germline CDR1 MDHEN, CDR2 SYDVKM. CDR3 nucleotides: TGTGCCAGCAGTAATACAGGGCCGGGTGGAAACACCATATATTTT. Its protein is CASSNTGPGGNTIYF.

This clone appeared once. CDR3 coding DNA: TGTGCCAGGGGGAGGGCGGGAGGACCAGATACGCAGTATTTT. Translation: CARGRAGGPDTQYF. The chain recombines TRBV27 with TRBJ2-3; TRBD2 aligns across 8 bases. The CDR3 consists of 14 residues. V gave up 9 bases and J gave up 4 bases; unmatched junction bases: 9. Germline loops: CDR1 MNHEY, CDR2 SMNVEV (reference sequence).

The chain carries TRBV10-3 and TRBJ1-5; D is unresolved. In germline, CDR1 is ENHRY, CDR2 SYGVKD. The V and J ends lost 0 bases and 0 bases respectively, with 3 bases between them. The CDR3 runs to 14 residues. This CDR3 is CAISESYSNQPQHF. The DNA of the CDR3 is TGTGCCATCAGTGAGTCCTATAGCAATCAGCCCCAGCATTTT.

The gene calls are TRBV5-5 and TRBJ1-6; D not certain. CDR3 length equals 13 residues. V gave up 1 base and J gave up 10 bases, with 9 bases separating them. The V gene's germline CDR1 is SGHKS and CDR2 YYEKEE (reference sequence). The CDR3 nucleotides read TGTGCCAGCAGCTTGTTAGCAGAATCACCCCTCCACTTT. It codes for CASSLLAESPLHF.

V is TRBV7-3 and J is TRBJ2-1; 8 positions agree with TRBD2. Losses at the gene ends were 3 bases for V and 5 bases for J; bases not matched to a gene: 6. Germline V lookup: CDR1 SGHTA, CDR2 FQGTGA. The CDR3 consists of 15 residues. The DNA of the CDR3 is TGTGCCAGCAGCTTCGGGAGGGCCATCCACAATGAGCAGTTCTTC. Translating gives CASSFGRAIHNEQFF.

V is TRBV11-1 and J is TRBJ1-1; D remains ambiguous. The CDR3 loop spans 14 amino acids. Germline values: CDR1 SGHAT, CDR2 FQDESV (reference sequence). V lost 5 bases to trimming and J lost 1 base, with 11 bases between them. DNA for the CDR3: TGTGCCAGCAGCCTTACCGACTCGAACACTGAAGCTTTCTTT. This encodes CASSLTDSNTEAFF. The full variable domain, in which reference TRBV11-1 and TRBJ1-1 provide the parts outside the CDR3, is EAEVAQSPRYKITEKSQAVAFWCDPISGHATLYWYRQILGQGPELLVQFQDESVVDDSQLPKDRFSAERLKGVDSTLKIQPAELGDSAMYLCASSLTDSNTEAFFGQGTRLTVV.

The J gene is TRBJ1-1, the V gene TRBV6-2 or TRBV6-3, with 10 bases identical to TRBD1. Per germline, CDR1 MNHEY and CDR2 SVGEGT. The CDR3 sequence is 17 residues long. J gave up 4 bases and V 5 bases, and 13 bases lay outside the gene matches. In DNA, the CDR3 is TGTGCCAGCAGTCCCCATCGTGGGACAGGGGTTGGCACTGAAGCTTTCTTT. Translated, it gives CASSPHRGTGVGTEAFF.

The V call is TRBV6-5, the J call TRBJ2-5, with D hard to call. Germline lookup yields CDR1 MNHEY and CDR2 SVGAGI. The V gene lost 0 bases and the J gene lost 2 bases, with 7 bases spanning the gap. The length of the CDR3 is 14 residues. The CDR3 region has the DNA TGTGCCAGCAGTTACTCGCAGGTACAAGAGACCCAGTACTTC. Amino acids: CASSYSQVQETQYF.

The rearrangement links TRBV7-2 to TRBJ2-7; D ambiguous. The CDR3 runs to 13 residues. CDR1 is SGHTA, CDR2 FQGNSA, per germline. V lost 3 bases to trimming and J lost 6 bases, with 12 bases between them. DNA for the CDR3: TGTGCCAGCAGCTTTCCCGTGGCGGTCGAGCAGTACTTC. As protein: CASSFPVAVEQYF.

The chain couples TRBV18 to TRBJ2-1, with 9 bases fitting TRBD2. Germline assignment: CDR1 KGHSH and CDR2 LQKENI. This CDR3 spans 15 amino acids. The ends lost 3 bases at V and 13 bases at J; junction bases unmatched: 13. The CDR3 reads CASSPAAGGPSDQFF. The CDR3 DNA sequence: TGTGCCAGCTCACCCGCCGCGGGAGGGCCCTCAGACCAGTTCTTC.

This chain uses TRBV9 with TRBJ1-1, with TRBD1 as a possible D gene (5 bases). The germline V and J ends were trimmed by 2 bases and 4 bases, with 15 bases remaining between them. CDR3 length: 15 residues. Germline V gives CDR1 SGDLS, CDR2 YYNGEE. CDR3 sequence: CASSVSPGRGTEAFF. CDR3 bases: TGTGCCAGCAGCGTTTCTCCAGGGCGGGGCACTGAAGCTTTCTTT.

CDR3 residues: CASSFGANTGELFF. CDR3 DNA: TGTGCCAGCAGCTTCGGTGCGAACACCGGGGAGCTGTTTTTT. J is TRBJ2-2 and V is TRBV7-8; D is unresolved. CDR1 and CDR2 (germline): SGHVS, FQNEAQ. V shed 3 bases and J shed 0 bases, with 5 bases lying between them. This CDR3 contains 14 residues.

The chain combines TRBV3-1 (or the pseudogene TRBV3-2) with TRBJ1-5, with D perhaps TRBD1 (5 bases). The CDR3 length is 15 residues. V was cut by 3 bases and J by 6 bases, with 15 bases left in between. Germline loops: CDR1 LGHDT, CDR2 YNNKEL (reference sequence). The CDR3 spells CASSQGQGIGQPQHF. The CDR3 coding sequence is TGTGCCAGCAGCCAGGGCCAGGGAATCGGTCAGCCCCAGCATTTT.

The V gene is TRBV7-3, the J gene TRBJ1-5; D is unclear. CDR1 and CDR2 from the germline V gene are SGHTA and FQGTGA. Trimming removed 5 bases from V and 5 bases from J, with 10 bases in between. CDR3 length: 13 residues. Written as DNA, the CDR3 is TGTGCCAGCAGCCTGGGGAGAGATCAGCCCCAGCATTTT. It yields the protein CASSLGRDQPQHF.

CDR3 sequence: CASSYLAGGLETQYF. DNA of the CDR3: TGTGCCAGCAGCTATTTAGCGGGAGGTCTGGAGACCCAGTACTTC. The gene calls are TRBV5-6 and TRBJ2-5, with TRBD2 matching over 10 bases. The CDR3 contains 15 residues. Germline lookup yields CDR1 SGHDT and CDR2 YYEEEE. V trimming: 3 bases; J trimming: 5 bases; junction bases outside the gene matches: 7.

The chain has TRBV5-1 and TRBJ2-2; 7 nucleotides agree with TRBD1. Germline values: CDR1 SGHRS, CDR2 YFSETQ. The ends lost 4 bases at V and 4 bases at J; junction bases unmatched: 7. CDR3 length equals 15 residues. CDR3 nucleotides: TGCGCCAGCAGCCCCGGGACAGATTCCACCGGGGAGCTGTTTTTT. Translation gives CASSPGTDSTGELFF.